This T cell receptor (beta chain) originates from a study of identical twins. In germline, CDR1 is SGHAT, CDR2 FQDESV (reference sequence). The length of the CDR3 is 15 residues. V lost 6 bases, J lost 2 bases, and 6 bases stayed unmatched. About this clonotype: Its antigen is unidentified.

Regarding the study as a whole: Modeled out-of-frame TCR alpha sharing in monozygotic twins fell below observed levels. Out-of-frame alpha sequences shared between twins exhibited an excess of low generation probability. Donors were not followed over many years; analysis was cross-sectional. Invariant MAIT and iNKT cells may have partly biased zero-insertion analyses.

A single record per CDR3 protein comes from TCRdb applying MiXCR to the 5' RACE reads. Among about 530,000 distinct CDR3 sequences, around 24% were seen once, and the ten largest hold approximately 0.52%. This same sample was also taken into another study, of yellow fever vaccine responses in identical twins.

Material for sequencing was CD4+ T cells sorted from blood. The chain carries TRBV11-1 and TRBJ2-1, with TRBD2 identical over 8 bases. This receptor was identified in a young woman in good health. This chain's CDR3 is CASSRAGATYNEQFF. CDR3 DNA: TGTGCCAGCAGTCGAGCGGGGGCCACCTACAATGAGCAGTTCTTC.